A single sample is the source of the 14 T cell receptor beta chains below, sequenced in a study of T cells in Graves' hyperthyroidism and ophthalmopathy. Amplification of TCR beta CDR3 regions used RNA as the template. HTBI primers were used for first-round RT-PCR of the TCR CDR3. TCRdb ran MiXCR on the multiplex PCR reads and lists one entry per CDR3 protein. This sample yields fewer than 750,000 distinct CDR3 sequences, of which about 15% are seen a single time; roughly 4.3% belongs to the top ten. Sequencing was performed on blood. These TCRs come from a middle-aged woman with Graves' ophthalmopathy.

The table lists this clonotype with many counts. This chain connects TRBV5-1 to TRBJ2-7, with a tentative D call TRBD2 (6 bases). Trimming left V 2 bases short and J 4 bases short, with 13 bases between. CDR1 and CDR2 (germline): SGHRS, YFSETQ. This CDR3 spans 14 amino acids. Here the CDR3 DNA reads TGCGCCAGCAGCTTTGTGACTAGGCCTTACGAGCAGTACTTC. This translates into CASSFVTRPYEQYF.

This clonotype was counted at least ten times. The chain combines TRBV7-3 with TRBJ2-5; TRBD1 matches 9 bases. V lost 2 bases and J lost 2; bases outside the gene matches: 3. This CDR3 comprises 15 residues. Germline-derived CDR1 and CDR2 are SGHTA and FQGTGA. CDR3: CASSLDRGGQETQYF. DNA for the CDR3: TGTGCCAGCAGCTTAGACAGGGGGGGGCAAGAGACCCAGTACTTC. Full variable domain (rest looked up from reference TRBV7-3 and TRBJ2-5): GAGVSQTPSNKVTEKGKYVELRCDPISGHTALYWYRQSLGQGPEFLIYFQGTGAADDSGLPNDRFFAVRPEGSVSTLKIQRTERGDSAVYLCASSLDRGGQETQYFGPGTRLLVL.

This clonotype came up many times. V usage is TRBV28 and J usage is TRBJ1-1; D not certain. Germline CDR1 reads MDHEN; CDR2 reads SYDVKM. The CDR3 contains 12 residues. Deletions cut 10 bases from V and 0 bases from J, with 9 bases between. In nucleotides, the CDR3 is TGTGCCACCCACGCGGTGAACACTGAAGCTTTCTTT. Its protein is CATHAVNTEAFF.

This clonotype was seen a handful of times. The chain couples TRBV29-1 to TRBJ1-3, with no clear D. Per germline, CDR1 SQVTM and CDR2 ANQGSEA. Trimming took 3 bases from V and 6 from J, leaving 6 bases between them. CDR3 length: 11 residues. The CDR3: CSVERSNTIYF. The CDR3 DNA sequence: TGCAGCGTTGAGCGTTCAAACACCATATATTTT.

This clonotype was found many times. The J gene is TRBJ2-7, the V gene TRBV12-3 or TRBV12-4; D is uncertain. CDR3 length equals 13 residues. V dropped 5 bases and J dropped 5 bases, with 13 bases sitting between them. The CDR3 loop is CASSRLRRDEQYF. CDR3 DNA: TGTGCCAGCAGTAGACTCCGAAGGGACGAGCAGTACTTC.

The chain couples TRBV6-1 to TRBJ2-7, with TRBD1 identical over 9 bases. The CDR3 loop spans 15 amino acids. V lost 3 bases to trimming and J lost 4 bases; unmatched junction nucleotides: 7. Germline loops: CDR1 MNHNS, CDR2 SASEGT. CDR3 in DNA: TGTGCCAGCAGTGACTTCGGGACAGGGTGGTACGAGCAGTACTTC. This sequence encodes CASSDFGTGWYEQYF.

There are a few counts of this clonotype. The rearrangement uses TRBV6-1 and TRBJ2-4, with a tentative D call TRBD2 (7 bases). Germline CDR1 and CDR2: MNHNS and SASEGT. V was clipped by 6 bases and J by 0 bases, with 21 bases between them. The CDR3 spans 18 residues. The chain's CDR3 is CASSAWLAARGAKNIQYF. The CDR3 DNA reads as TGTGCCAGCAGCGCGTGGCTAGCGGCCAGGGGAGCCAAAAACATTCAGTACTTC.

This sequence joins TRBV7-9 and TRBJ2-4; D perhaps matches TRBD1 (5 bases). Trimming stripped 1 base from V and 7 bases from J, with 8 bases between. Germline CDR1 and CDR2: SEHNR and FQNEAQ (reference sequence). This CDR3 region has 13 residues. The chain's CDR3 is CASSLVPGNIQYF. The DNA of the CDR3 is TGTGCCAGCAGCTTAGTCCCAGGGAACATTCAGTACTTC.

This clonotype has at least ten counts. The rearrangement joins TRBV30 to TRBJ1-1, with a tentative D call TRBD1 (6 bases). The CDR3 runs to 13 residues. CDR1 is GTSNPN, CDR2 SVGIG, per germline (reference sequence). The V end lost 0 bases, the J end lost 5 bases, and 10 bases lay between the germline ends. The CDR3 here is CAWSVTGRTEAFF. The CDR3 DNA is TGTGCCTGGAGTGTCACAGGGCGGACTGAAGCTTTCTTT.

The rearrangement links TRBV12-5 to TRBJ1-1; no clear D. The CDR3 extends over 13 amino acids. Germline V gives CDR1 LGHNT, CDR2 FRNRAP. V was pared by 0 bases and J by 3 bases, with 5 bases between. This CDR3 reads CASGLVADTEAFF. CDR3 nucleotide sequence: TGTGCTAGTGGTTTGGTAGCGGACACTGAAGCTTTCTTT.

V gene TRBV28 combines with J gene TRBJ2-5; D is perhaps TRBD1 or TRBD2 (5 bases each). V gave up 3 bases and J gave up 5 bases, with 13 bases separating them. CDR1 MDHEN and CDR2 SYDVKM come from the germline V gene. The CDR3 consists of 14 residues. CDR3 region: CASSFEGRRETQYF. The DNA of the CDR3 is TGTGCCAGCAGTTTTGAGGGACGTCGGGAGACCCAGTACTTC. The full variable domain, in which reference TRBV28 and TRBJ2-5 provide the parts outside the CDR3, is DVKVTQSSRYLVKRTGEKVFLECVQDMDHENMFWYRQDPGLGLRLIYFSYDVKMKEKGDIPEGYSVSREKKERFSLILESASTNQTSMYLCASSFEGRRETQYFGPGTRLLVL.

This clonotype was recorded at least ten times. The chain carries TRBV30 and TRBJ1-1, with 9 bases that match TRBD1. Germline-derived CDR1 and CDR2 are GTSNPN and SVGIG (reference sequence). The junction had 13 bases not matched to a gene; V was cut back by 2 bases and J by 9 bases. The CDR3 totals 15 residues. CDR3 protein: CAWSSLGRGQGKAFF. CDR3 in DNA: TGTGCCTGGAGTTCCCTCGGCCGGGGACAGGGTAAAGCTTTCTTT.

This clonotype was observed at least ten times. The chain employs TRBV12-3 or TRBV12-4 and TRBJ1-1; TRBD1 aligns across 7 bases. This CDR3 spans 14 amino acids. With 6 bases clipped from V and 5 bases from J, the junction kept 9 bases outside the gene matches. The CDR3 coding sequence is TGTGCCAGCAGAGTACAGGGGCGCGGGACTGAAGCTTTCTTT. Residues: CASRVQGRGTEAFF.

At least ten counts were recorded for this clonotype. The rearrangement links TRBV19 to TRBJ1-2; perhaps TRBD1 as D (5 bases). From germline, CDR1 is LNHDA and CDR2 SQIVND (reference sequence). This CDR3 region has 13 residues. V dropped 6 bases and J dropped 0 bases, with 8 bases sitting between them. The CDR3 loop reads CASRGTSNYGYTF. Written as DNA, the CDR3 is TGTGCCAGTAGGGGGACGTCTAACTATGGCTACACCTTC.